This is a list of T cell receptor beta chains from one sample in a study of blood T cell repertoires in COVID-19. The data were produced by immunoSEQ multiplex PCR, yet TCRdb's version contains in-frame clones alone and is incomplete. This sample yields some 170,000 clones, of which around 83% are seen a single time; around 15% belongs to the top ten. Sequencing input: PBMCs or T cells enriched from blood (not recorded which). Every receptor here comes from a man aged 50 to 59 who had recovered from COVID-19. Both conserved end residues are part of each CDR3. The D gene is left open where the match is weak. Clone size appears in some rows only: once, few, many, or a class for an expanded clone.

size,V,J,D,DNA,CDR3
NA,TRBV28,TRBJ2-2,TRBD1,TGTGCCTCAGCTCCGGGACAGGGCCCCACCGGGGAGCTGTTTTTT,CASAPGQGPTGELFF
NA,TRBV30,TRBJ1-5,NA,TGTGCCTGGAGGGCAGGGGCCGGCCAGCCCCAGCATTTT,CAWRAGAGQPQHF
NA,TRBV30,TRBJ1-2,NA,TGTGCCTGGGAGGGGTCTCACTATGGCTACACCTTC,CAWEGSHYGYTF
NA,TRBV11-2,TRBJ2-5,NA,TGTGCCAGCAGCTTGGGGACGGGGGTGGTAGAGACCCAGTACTTC,CASSLGTGVVETQYF
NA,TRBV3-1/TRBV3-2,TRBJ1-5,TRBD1,TGTGCCAGCAGCCCCTCCGGGACAGCATATACTAGCAATCAGCCCCAGCATTTT,CASSPSGTAYTSNQPQHF
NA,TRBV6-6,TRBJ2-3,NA,TGTGCCAGCAGTCACCAAGATACTCGGGGGGCATACACAGATACGCAGTATTTT,CASSHQDTRGAYTDTQYF
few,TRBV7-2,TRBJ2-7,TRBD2,TGTGCCAGCAGCTTAGTCGCGGGGGGCCAATACGAGCAGTACTTC,CASSLVAGGQYEQYF
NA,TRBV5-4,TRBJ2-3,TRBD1,TGTGCCAGCAGCTCCAGACAGGGTCCGGTTTCAGATACGCAGTATTTT,CASSSRQGPVSDTQYF
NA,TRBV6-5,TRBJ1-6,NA,TGTGCCAGCAGTTACTCTGACAGGACTGTGCGTTCACCCCTCCACTTT,CASSYSDRTVRSPLHF
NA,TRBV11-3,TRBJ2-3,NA,TGTGCCAGCAGCCCCCCAAACACAGATACGCAGTATTTT,CASSPPNTDTQYF
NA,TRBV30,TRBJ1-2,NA,TGTGCCTGGACCTTACTTAACTATGGCTACACCTTC,CAWTLLNYGYTF
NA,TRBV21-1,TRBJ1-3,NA,TGTGCCAGCAGCCCCCCGGAGGTGTCGGGGGGCCTTGGTGGAAACACCATATATTTT,CASSPPEVSGGLGGNTIYF
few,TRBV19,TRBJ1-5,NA,TGTGCCAGTAGTACTCAAGCAAAGCCCCAGCATTTT,CASSTQAKPQHF
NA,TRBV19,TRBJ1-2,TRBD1,TGTGCCAGTGAGAGACAGGGCGTCTATGGCTACACCTTC,CASERQGVYGYTF
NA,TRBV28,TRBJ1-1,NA,TGTGCCAGTGGGACCGGGACTTCGAACACTGAAGCTTTCTTT,CASGTGTSNTEAFF
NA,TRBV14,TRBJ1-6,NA,TGTGCCAGCAGCCACACGGGATTTTCACCCCTCCACTTT,CASSHTGFSPLHF
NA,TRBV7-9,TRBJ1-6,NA,TGTGCCAGCAGCTTCCCAGGGAATTCACCCCTCCACTTT,CASSFPGNSPLHF
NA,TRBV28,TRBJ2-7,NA,TGTGCCAGCAGTTCCTCGGGGTTCTACGAGCAGTACTTC,CASSSSGFYEQYF
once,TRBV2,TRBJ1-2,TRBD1,TGTGCCAGCAGGATGGGACAGGACGTCTATGGCTACACCTTC,CASRMGQDVYGYTF
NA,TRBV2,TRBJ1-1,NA,TGTGCCAGCAGTGAACAGGCGAACACTGAAGCTTTCTTT,CASSEQANTEAFF
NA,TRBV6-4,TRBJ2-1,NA,TGTGCCAGCGCTTACGGCGGGTCAAATGAGCAGTTCTTC,CASAYGGSNEQFF
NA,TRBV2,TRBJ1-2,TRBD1,TGTGCCAGCAGCCTCGGGACAGGGTATGGCTACACCTTC,CASSLGTGYGYTF
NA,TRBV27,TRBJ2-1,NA,TGTGCCAGCAGTTTATTCAGAAACAATGAGCAGTTCTTC,CASSLFRNNEQFF
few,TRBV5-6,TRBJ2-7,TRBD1,TGTGCCAGCAGCTTGCTACGGACAGGGCTTGACTACGAGCAGTACTTC,CASSLLRTGLDYEQYF
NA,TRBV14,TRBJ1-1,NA,TGTGCCAGCAGCCAAGTGGGACAACAGAACACTGAAGCTTTCTTT,CASSQVGQQNTEAFF
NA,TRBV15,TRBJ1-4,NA,TGTGCCACCAGCAGAGTTTCGGGGGGCTTTAATGAAAAACTGTTTTTT,CATSRVSGGFNEKLFF
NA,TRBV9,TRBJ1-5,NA,TGTGCCAGCAGCAGAGACCCCAGAGGTTTTGATCAGCCCCAGCATTTT,CASSRDPRGFDQPQHF
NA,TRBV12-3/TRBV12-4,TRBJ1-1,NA,TGTGCCAGCAAGGAGAACATGAACACTGAAGCTTTCTTT,CASKENMNTEAFF
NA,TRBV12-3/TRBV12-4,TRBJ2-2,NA,TGTGCCAGCAGTCCGCGGGGGGAGCTGTTTTTT,CASSPRGELFF
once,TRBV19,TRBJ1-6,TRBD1,TGTGCCAGTAGTATAGATTGGGGACAGGGGGTTTCACCCCTCCACTTT,CASSIDWGQGVSPLHF
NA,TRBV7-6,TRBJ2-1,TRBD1,TGTGCCAGCATCCCGGGACAGGGGGCGTTAAATGAGCAGTTCTTC,CASIPGQGALNEQFF
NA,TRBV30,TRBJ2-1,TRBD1,TGTGCCTGGACGGGACAGGGGTATGGTGAGCAGTTCTTC,CAWTGQGYGEQFF